The T cell receptor beta chain described here comes from a study of blood T cell repertoires in COVID-19 (TCRdb year 2020). In terms of the full investigation: The collaborator samples originated in the United States, Italy and Spain and spanned the acute and convalescent phases of COVID-19. The material from the prospective study consisted of cDNA or gDNA derived from T cells, B-cell-depleted T cells, or PBMCs. The dataset comprised deeply sampled blood TCRbeta repertoires from subjects exposed to, actively infected with, or recovered from COVID-19. The repertoires were released in a freely available public database intended as a resource for research on the immune response to SARS-CoV-2. Samples came from the ongoing ImmuneRACE study (first 160 participants) plus 1,254 subjects from 6 global collaborators. Nearly every sample came with metadata listing a de-identified subject ID, COVID-19 status, age in years and sex. Where available, HLA class I and class II types were taken from metadata supplied by the sample provider and were not determined by assay-based typing.

TCRbeta CDR3 regions were amplified from genomic DNA using the immunoSEQ Assay, a bias-controlled multiplex PCR. The authors' analysis ran thus. Nucleated cell counts per sample were estimated from amplification of reference gene primers within the assay. To quantify the absolute abundance of each unique TCRbeta CDR3 rearrangement, sequence reads were collapsed and filtered. For each sample, productive Simpson clonality was calculated as the square root of Simpson's diversity index over productive rearrangements. TCRdb holds this immuneACCESS table with in-frame rearrangements only. Some clones are missing; in checked studies, unresolved V genes explain under half, and the rest has no known cause. That table furnishes V, J and clone size, whereas the DNA furnished D and trimming. Within this sample are about 200,000 clones, with approximately 81% of them counted one time only. Together, the top ten hold 4.9% of the sample.

Summary of the overall study and its limitations: The amount of clinical and demographic metadata varied by source and participant and was provided uncurated.

The V end loses 0 bases and the J end loses 3 bases, and a stretch of 4 bases separates them. The germline V gene sets CDR1 to SGHRS and CDR2 to YFSETQ. The CDR3, from cysteine to phenylalanine, totals 13 residues. The retained sequence is limited to the CDR3, 39 bases, with the frame set at the first base. Whole blood was collected in K2EDTA tubes by collaborating institutions according to the institutions' own protocols. For TCRbeta analysis, collaborators shipped samples as frozen whole blood, isolated PBMCs, or DNA extracted from either of those sample types. As regards this clone: Its antigen is unknown. No much larger clonotype is one base removed from it; base qualities were not supplied.

This TCR derives from an elderly woman with acute or convalescent COVID-19. The sequenced sample was peripheral blood. In this chain, TRBV5-1 is recombined with TRBJ1-5; the D gene lacks a confident call. The nucleotide sequence reads as follows: TGCGCCAGCAGCTTGGCTCCCAATCAGCCCCAGCATTTT. The resulting protein is CASSLAPNQPQHF.